These 31 T cell receptor beta chains were sequenced from one sample in a study of shared clonotypes between healthy human individuals. TCRdb keeps only in-frame clones here, not all; method: immunoSEQ multiplex PCR. This sample has 400,000 to 500,000 clones; 76% occur once, and the top ten carry over 10%. What was sequenced was PBMCs. The source of these receptors is a woman aged 40 to 50 in good health. Some clones in this sample may be carry-over from other donors' samples.

This clone was recorded a few times. The chain carries TRBV4-1 and TRBJ2-1; TRBD2 is a possible D gene (6 bases). Germline V gives CDR1 MGHRA, CDR2 YSYEKL. The CDR3 is 15 amino acids. Trimming stripped 0 bases from V and 7 bases from J, with 13 bases between. The CDR3 reads CASSQDGGMRNEQFF. CDR3 DNA: TGCGCCAGCAGCCAAGACGGGGGTATGAGAAATGAGCAGTTCTTC.

This clone was seen many times. The genes are TRBV4-3 and TRBJ2-5, with a weak D call TRBD1 (5 bases). Looked up from germline, CDR1 is LGHNA and CDR2 is YSLEER. V was pared by 4 bases and J by 5 bases, with 17 bases between. There are 15 residues in the CDR3. The CDR3 nucleotides read TGCGCCAGCAGCCGGAATCATCAGGGAAGGGAGACCCAGTACTTC. Residues: CASSRNHQGRETQYF.

This sequence joins TRBV15 and TRBJ2-1, with 7 bases fitting TRBD2. CDR1 and CDR2 (germline): LNHNV, YYDKDF (reference sequence). V shed 3 bases, J shed 1 base, and the junction held 6 bases outside the gene matches. This CDR3 has 16 amino acids. The CDR3 region has the DNA TGTGCCACCAGCAGGTGGAGCGGGACGTCCTACAATGAGCAGTTCTTC. It is translated as CATSRWSGTSYNEQFF.

The V and J genes are TRBV7-9 and TRBJ2-7; possibly TRBD1 for D (5 bases). The CDR3 spans 15 residues. Between the trimmed V and J ends, which lost 5 bases and 2 bases, there was a span of 16 bases. The germline gives CDR1 SEHNR, CDR2 FQNEAQ (reference sequence). DNA of the CDR3: TGTGCCAGCAGCCACAACGTTGAGACAGCCTACGAGCAGTACTTC. Encoded protein: CASSHNVETAYEQYF.

The V and J genes are TRBV7-2 and TRBJ2-1, with TRBD2 as a possible D gene (5 bases). The V gene's germline CDR1 is SGHTA and CDR2 FQGNSA. There are 16 residues in the CDR3. The germline V and J ends were trimmed by 1 base and 0 bases, with 10 bases remaining between them. The CDR3 loop reads CASSLDFGSSYNEQFF. CDR3 sequence (DNA): TGTGCCAGCAGCTTAGACTTTGGGAGCTCCTACAATGAGCAGTTCTTC.

The chain links TRBV30 to TRBJ2-1; 8 bases agree with TRBD2. Germline V gives CDR1 GTSNPN, CDR2 SVGIG (reference sequence). V lost 0 bases to trimming and J lost 10 bases; unmatched junction nucleotides: 2. The CDR3 totals 12 residues. The CDR3 DNA reads TGTGCCTGGAGTGTCACTAGCGGAGAGCAGTTCTTC. Amino acid sequence: CAWSVTSGEQFF.

This clone occurred once. This chain links TRBV27 with TRBJ2-5; D unresolved. Per the germline V gene, CDR1 is MNHEY and CDR2 is SMNVEV (reference sequence). The length of the CDR3 is 14 residues. Trimming cost V 0 bases and J 6 bases, with 11 bases left between them. The CDR3 DNA is TGTGCCAGCAGTTTATCTTGGGTTGGGAAGACCCAGTACTTC. Translation: CASSLSWVGKTQYF.

The rearrangement joins TRBV14 to TRBJ2-5, with 9 bases identical to TRBD2. The CDR3 is 15 residues long. CDR1 is SGHDN, CDR2 FVKESK, per germline. Unmatched junction bases numbered 4, after V lost 3 bases and J lost 2 bases. CDR3 amino acids: CASSHSGSVQETQYF. The CDR3 DNA sequence: TGTGCCAGCAGCCATAGCGGGAGTGTTCAAGAGACCCAGTACTTC.

This clone was counted once. The V gene is TRBV7-2, the J gene TRBJ2-1; no firm D call. CDR1 is SGHTA and CDR2 is FQGNSA in the germline V gene. CDR3 length: 15 amino acids. V shed 5 bases and J shed 7 bases, with 18 bases lying between them. This chain's CDR3 is CASSPGPGYANEQFF. CDR3 bases: TGTGCCAGCAGCCCCGGACCCGGATACGCTAATGAGCAGTTCTTC. The entire variable domain, with the rest obtained from reference TRBV7-2 and TRBJ2-1, is as follows: GAGVSQSPSNKVTEKGKDVELRCDPISGHTALYWYRQSLGQGLEFLIYFQGNSAPDKSGLPSDRFSAERTGGSVSTLTIQRTQQEDSAVYLCASSPGPGYANEQFFGPGTRLTVL.

The chain links TRBV7-2 to TRBJ2-1; D possibly matches TRBD1 or TRBD2 (6 bases each). The V and J ends lost 4 bases and 9 bases respectively, with 19 bases between them. The V gene's germline CDR1 is SGHTA and CDR2 FQGNSA. This CDR3 has 15 residues. CDR3 sequence (DNA): TGTGCCAGCAGCTCCATCGGGGGCCAGGGCGGTGAGCAGTTCTTC. It yields the protein CASSSIGGQGGEQFF.

This clone appeared once. This chain uses TRBV28 with TRBJ1-5; D remains unclear. There are 15 residues in the CDR3. The germline V gene encodes CDR1 MDHEN and CDR2 SYDVKM. V was shortened by 4 bases and J by 1 base, with 11 bases between the two germline ends. In DNA form, the CDR3 reads TGTGCCAGCAGTTATCAGGTGCGAAGCAATCAGCCCCAGCATTTT. Translation: CASSYQVRSNQPQHF.

This clone has only a few counts. Within the sample, other DNA sequences also encode this same CDR3. V and J are TRBV28 and TRBJ2-7; D remains ambiguous. CDR1 is MDHEN, CDR2 SYDVKM, per germline. The CDR3 spans 12 residues. V lost 4 bases and J lost 4, with 8 bases in between. The CDR3 coding sequence is TGTGCCAGCAGTTCACGACCATACGAGCAGTACTTC. Translated, it gives CASSSRPYEQYF.

The chain employs TRBV18 and TRBJ2-1; D might be TRBD1 (6 bases). The V gene's germline CDR1 is KGHSH and CDR2 LQKENI. This CDR3 has 15 amino acids. The V gene lost 5 bases and the J gene lost 4 bases, with 15 bases spanning the gap. DNA of the CDR3: TGTGCCAGCTCAAATGGACAGAGAGAGTACAATGAGCAGTTCTTC. This encodes CASSNGQREYNEQFF.

This sequence joins TRBV11-3 and TRBJ2-1; the match to TRBD2 covers 14 bases. Germline loops: CDR1 SGHNT, CDR2 YENEEA. The CDR3 spans 15 residues. V lost 4 bases and J lost 9; bases outside the gene matches: 5. This CDR3 reads CASSSRTSGRSEQFF. The CDR3 DNA reads as TGTGCCAGCAGCTCCCGGACTAGCGGGAGGTCTGAGCAGTTCTTC. Looking up the rest from reference TRBV11-3 and TRBJ2-1 gives the full variable domain: EAGVVQSPRYKIIEKKQPVAFWCNPISGHNTLYWYLQNLGQGPELLIRYENEEAVDDSQLPKDRFSAERLKGVDSTLKIQPAELGDSAVYLCASSSRTSGRSEQFFGPGTRLTVL.

This clone was seen once. A single base separates this from a much larger clone, so it may be a read error. The rearrangement links TRBV11-2 to TRBJ2-3; D gene ambiguous. V lost 0 bases to trimming and J lost 4 bases, with 5 bases between them. Looked up from germline, CDR1 is SGHAT and CDR2 is FQNNGV. This CDR3 has 13 amino acids. The CDR3 protein is CASSLDRSDTQYF. CDR3 nucleotides: TGTGCCAGCAGCTTAGATAGGTCAGATACGCAGTATTTT.

The J gene is TRBJ1-2, the V gene TRBV9, with D possibly matching TRBD1 (6 bases). Trimming left V 4 bases short and J 2 bases short, with 21 bases between. Germline V CDR1 and CDR2: SGDLS, YYNGEE. This CDR3 is built from 17 residues. In nucleotides, the CDR3 is TGTGCCAGCAGCCCACCCCCCGGGACACGGGGGAACTATGGCTACACCTTC. This sequence encodes CASSPPPGTRGNYGYTF. Looking up the rest from reference TRBV9 and TRBJ1-2 gives the full variable domain: DSGVTQTPKHLITATGQRVTLRCSPRSGDLSVYWYQQSLDQGLQFLIQYYNGEERAKGNILERFSAQQFPDLHSELNLSSLELGDSALYFCASSPPPGTRGNYGYTFGSGTRLTVV.

The chain joins TRBV9 to TRBJ2-3; 7 bases match TRBD1. The CDR3 extends over 17 amino acids. V shed 0 bases, J shed 2 bases, and the junction held 9 bases outside the gene matches. Germline V gene sequence: CDR1 SGDLS, CDR2 YYNGEE. This CDR3 is CASSVEAGQAPTDTQYF. The CDR3 DNA reads TGTGCCAGCAGCGTAGAGGCCGGACAGGCCCCCACAGATACGCAGTATTTT.

This clone was seen only once. This chain links TRBV5-6 with TRBJ2-7; 9 nucleotides agree with TRBD1. The CDR3 sequence is 14 residues long. The J segment lost 6 bases and the V segment lost 4 bases, leaving 8 bases of the junction unmatched. Germline assignment: CDR1 SGHDT and CDR2 YYEEEE. CDR3 in amino acids: CASSLATGGGEQYF. In DNA form, the CDR3 reads TGTGCCAGCAGCCTTGCTACAGGGGGCGGCGAGCAGTACTTC. Drawing the rest from reference TRBV5-6 and TRBJ2-7, the complete variable domain is DAGVTQSPTHLIKTRGQQVTLRCSPKSGHDTVSWYQQALGQGPQFIFQYYEEEERQRGNFPDRFSGHQFPNYSSELNVNALLLGDSALYLCASSLATGGGEQYFGPGTRLTVT.

The rearrangement links TRBV7-9 to TRBJ2-3, with a weak D call TRBD2 (5 bases). The germline V gene has CDR1 SEHNR and CDR2 FQNEAQ (reference sequence). The CDR3 extends over 16 amino acids. V was cut by 2 bases and J by 1 base, with 13 bases left in between. DNA of the CDR3: TGTGCCAGCAGCTTAACGCGCGGGTGGGGCACAGATACGCAGTATTTT. Translation: CASSLTRGWGTDTQYF.

The chain carries TRBV18 and TRBJ1-4, with D hard to call. The V end was cut by 4 bases, the J end by 4 bases, with 19 bases between. The V gene's germline CDR1 is KGHSH and CDR2 LQKENI. The CDR3 is 17 residues long. CDR3 DNA: TGTGCCAGCTCACAGGGAGGACGGAAACCGTTTAATGAAAAACTGTTTTTT. Translated, it gives CASSQGGRKPFNEKLFF. Filled out from reference TRBV18 and TRBJ1-4, the complete variable domain reads NAGVMQNPRHLVRRRGQEARLRCSPMKGHSHVYWYRQLPEEGLKFMVYLQKENIIDESGMPKERFSAEFPKEGPSILRIQQVVRGDSAAYFCASSQGGRKPFNEKLFFGSGTQLSVL.

The V gene is TRBV20-1, the J gene TRBJ2-1, with TRBD2 matching 10 bases. The CDR3 runs to 11 residues. CDR1 and CDR2 from the germline V gene are DFQATT and SNEGSKA (reference sequence). CDR3 DNA: TGCATCATGACTAGCGGGTTTGAGCAGTTCTTC. Amino acids: CIMTSGFEQFF.

The chain couples TRBV4-1 to TRBJ2-3, with 7 bases matching TRBD2. The germline V gene has CDR1 MGHRA and CDR2 YSYEKL. There are 17 residues in the CDR3. J was trimmed by 0 bases and V by 4 bases; bases with no gene match: 10. CDR3 residues: CASSLREATPSTDTQYF. CDR3 nucleotides: TGCGCCAGCAGCCTCCGGGAGGCTACCCCTAGCACAGATACGCAGTATTTT.

As to this clone: In the same sample, other DNA sequences code for this CDR3. This chain links TRBV5-1 with TRBJ2-7; D unclear. Trimming cost V 0 bases and J 3 bases, with 4 bases left between them. Germline-derived CDR1 and CDR2 are SGHRS and YFSETQ. The CDR3 extends over 12 amino acids. The CDR3 region has the DNA TGCGCCAGCAGCTTGGGGGGCTACGAGCAGTACTTC. Encoded protein: CASSLGGYEQYF. The variable domain in full, completed from reference TRBV5-1 and TRBJ2-7, reads KAGVTQTPRYLIKTRGQQVTLSCSPISGHRSVSWYQQTPGQGLQFLFEYFSETQRNKGNFPGRFSGRQFSNSRSEMNVSTLELGDSALYLCASSLGGYEQYFGPGTRLTVT.

The chain has TRBV4-3 and TRBJ2-7; D remains unclear. Per germline, CDR1 LGHNA and CDR2 YSLEER. Trimming took off 0 bases at V and 5 bases at J, with 8 bases between the two ends. The CDR3 extends over 13 amino acids. The CDR3 sequence is CASSQEVGHEQYF. CDR3 nucleotide sequence: TGCGCCAGCAGCCAAGAGGTGGGCCACGAGCAGTACTTC.

The chain employs TRBV2 and TRBJ1-5; D might be TRBD1 (6 bases). Germline CDR1 SNHLY, CDR2 FYNNEI. The CDR3 has 17 amino acids. The V and J ends lost 5 bases and 0 bases respectively, with 17 bases between them. CDR3 coding DNA: TGTGCCAGCAGTCGGGGGGCAGGGGATTATAGCAATCAGCCCCAGCATTTT. It is translated as CASSRGAGDYSNQPQHF.

The rearrangement joins TRBV5-1 to TRBJ1-3; no definite D call. Trimming removed 4 bases at V and 4 bases at J, with 15 bases between. Germline CDR1 and CDR2: SGHRS and YFSETQ. The CDR3 totals 15 residues. CDR3 bases: TGCGCCAGCAGCCCGGACCCAACCCTCGGAAACACCATATATTTT. This encodes CASSPDPTLGNTIYF.

The chain carries TRBV28 and TRBJ1-2; 8 bases fit TRBD1. This CDR3 has 14 residues. Germline V CDR1 and CDR2: MDHEN, SYDVKM. V lost 6 bases, J lost 4 bases, and 7 bases stayed unmatched. The DNA for the CDR3 is TGTGCCAGCAGGGTGACAGGGGATGTCTATGGCTACACCTTC. Translating it yields CASRVTGDVYGYTF.

CDR3 residues: CASSLLSTEAFF. For the CDR3, the DNA is TGTGCCAGCAGTTTATTGTCCACTGAAGCTTTCTTT. The V call is TRBV28, the J call TRBJ1-1; no clear D gene. Germline V gives CDR1 MDHEN, CDR2 SYDVKM. V was pared by 1 base and J by 4 bases, with 4 bases between. This CDR3 is built from 12 residues.

The rearrangement uses TRBV10-3 and TRBJ1-1; D is uncertain. V shed 8 bases and J shed 0 bases, with 10 bases lying between them. This CDR3 has 13 residues. Germline-derived CDR1 and CDR2 are ENHRY and SYGVKD. CDR3: CAILRDLNTEAFF. CDR3 bases: TGTGCCATCTTGCGGGATTTGAACACTGAAGCTTTCTTT.

V is TRBV2 and J is TRBJ2-5; D is unclear. The V end lost 2 bases, the J end lost 0 bases, and 7 bases lay between the germline ends. Germline V gene data show CDR1 as SNHLY and CDR2 as FYNNEI. The CDR3 runs to 14 residues. The CDR3 protein is CASSEITDQETQYF. For the CDR3, the DNA is TGTGCCAGCAGTGAAATAACAGACCAAGAGACCCAGTACTTC.

V and J are TRBV18 and TRBJ2-7; 8 nucleotides agree with TRBD2. The CDR3 is 16 residues long. With V trimmed by 2 bases and J by 0 bases, 6 bases remained unmatched. Germline V gives CDR1 KGHSH, CDR2 LQKENI. This CDR3 is CASSPFLAGGSYEQYF. In DNA, the CDR3 is TGTGCCAGCTCACCATTCCTAGCGGGCGGCTCCTACGAGCAGTACTTC.